Listed below are T cell receptor beta chains from one sample, sequenced in a study of cytomegalovirus exposure and HLA in healthy donors. Assay: immunoSEQ multiplex PCR; the TCRdb copy retains only in-frame clones and omits some. The sample records approximately 210,000 clones, about 91% being singletons. Input material: PBMCs. These receptors were obtained from a woman between 18 and 30 years old in good health and CMV-seronegative. Each CDR3 is given with its conserved first and last residue. A D gene is named only where the DNA matches it firmly.

d_gene: -
v_gene: TRBV2
CDR3aa: CASSEALEETQYF

d_gene: -
v_gene: TRBV6-5
CDR3aa: CASSRDQETQYF

d_gene: TRBD1
v_gene: TRBV30
CDR3aa: CAWRAGPGQGEQVTEAFF

d_gene: -
v_gene: TRBV6-1
CDR3aa: CASKSSPYRDSGQYF

d_gene: TRBD1
v_gene: TRBV6-1
CDR3aa: CASSEAPPSRPDRGEQYF

d_gene: TRBD2
v_gene: TRBV11-3
CDR3aa: CASSLDAGALNEQFF

d_gene: TRBD1
v_gene: TRBV5-6
CDR3aa: CASSSGRQGYGYTF

d_gene: TRBD2
v_gene: TRBV28
CDR3aa: CASSSGLAGGVGFF

d_gene: TRBD1
v_gene: TRBV2
CDR3aa: CASSRDRGGYEQYF

d_gene: TRBD2
v_gene: TRBV5-4
CDR3aa: CASSPYAGTSADTQYF

d_gene: -
v_gene: TRBV5-6
CDR3aa: CASSLLQPSYEQYF

d_gene: -
v_gene: TRBV7-2
CDR3aa: CASSLTFRGTSYEQYF

d_gene: TRBD2
v_gene: TRBV18
CDR3aa: CASSSRLAGVSDTQYF

d_gene: TRBD2
v_gene: TRBV7-9
CDR3aa: CASSLAKGLAGLDTQYF

d_gene: TRBD2
v_gene: TRBV29-1
CDR3aa: CSVERTSGTQYF

d_gene: -
v_gene: TRBV27
CDR3aa: CASSSLADPSYNEQFF

d_gene: -
v_gene: TRBV4-2
CDR3aa: CASSQDRDQPQHF

d_gene: TRBD1
v_gene: TRBV29-1
CDR3aa: CSAVIWTGSTDTQYF

d_gene: -
v_gene: TRBV27
CDR3aa: CASSLTNTDTQYF

d_gene: -
v_gene: TRBV6-1
CDR3aa: CASSDSGSQHF

d_gene: TRBD2
v_gene: TRBV5-4
CDR3aa: CASSFKTSVNEQFF

d_gene: -
v_gene: TRBV9
CDR3aa: CASSVSPLSAPGTGELFF

d_gene: -
v_gene: TRBV19
CDR3aa: CASSGSHNVLTF

d_gene: -
v_gene: TRBV21-1
CDR3aa: CARFDRSQDYADTIYF

d_gene: TRBD2
v_gene: TRBV7-8
CDR3aa: CASSGGSGRRTGELFF

d_gene: -
v_gene: TRBV6-5
CDR3aa: CASSYSPEWPQHF

d_gene: TRBD2
v_gene: TRBV9
CDR3aa: CASSAGVEQFF